The entry below describes one TCR beta chain. Authors' data handling: Amplification with reference gene primers provided the estimates of nucleated cell counts. Clones were read by immunoSEQ multiplex PCR, and TCRdb kept only the in-frame ones, dropping some. V and J calls and clone size are as listed in that table; D and trimming were resolved from the DNA. The table lists around 180,000 clones, 70% to 90% of them singletons. This sample is drawn from a study of blood T cell repertoires in COVID-19. Study-level information: COVID-19 samples collected from the United States, Italy and Spain covered acute and convalescent phases. PBMCs, B-cell-depleted T cells, or T cells were the source of the cDNA or gDNA that made up the material.

Germline CDR1 LNHDA, CDR2 SQIVND (reference sequence). V was trimmed by 5 bases and J by 8 bases, leaving 13 bases between them. The CDR3 consists of 13 residues. The sequenced material came from peripheral blood. The V gene is TRBV19, the J gene TRBJ2-1; tentatively, D is TRBD1 (6 bases). The sequence was obtained from a man in his 60s with acute or convalescent COVID-19. The CDR3 bases are TGTGCCAGTAGTCAACAGGGTGGCCATGAGCAGTTCTTC. This encodes CASSQQGGHEQFF.